This T cell receptor (beta chain) was identified in a study of T cell responses to AZD1222 COVID-19 vaccine. The count of this clone is one. Its antigen is unknown. Assay: immunoSEQ multiplex PCR; the TCRdb copy retains only in-frame clones and omits some. The sample contains tens of thousands of clones, 70% to 85% of which appear only once. The CDR3 runs 11 residues. The germline V gene encodes CDR1 KGHSH and CDR2 LQKENI. Trimming pared 5 bases from V and 5 bases from J, leaving 4 bases between. Study-wide results and limits: Distributed over spike, vaccine-associated CD4 TCRs predominated at 160-218 and 743-854. White British donors predominated, females outnumbered males, and clonal diversity was possibly underestimated.

The chain has TRBV18 and TRBJ2-1; D unclear. The sample here was peripheral blood, taken on day 0 of MenACWY control vaccination. The TCR comes from an adult in good health. CDR3 in DNA: TGTGCCAGCTCAGAGGACAATGAGCAGTTCTTC. The encoded protein is CASSEDNEQFF.